The 14 T cell receptor beta chains below all came from one sample that was sequenced in a study of human T cells and chemical hapten exposure. Time point noted: patch test 1, 2 weeks after DPC sensitization. The sample's treatment: therapeutic diphenylcyclopropenone sensitization with weekly scalp DPC. TCRdb used MiXCR to reprocess the RACE reads, holding one entry per CDR3 protein. The table includes 370,000 or so distinct CDR3 sequences, more than 4.5% detected once. This specimen consisted of whole blood, obtained in connection with sensitization to the hapten diphenylcyclopropenone (DPC). These receptors were collected from a woman in her forties or fifties with alopecia areata. Some clones in this sample may be carry-over from other donors' samples.

This clonotype was recorded many times. The J gene is TRBJ2-3, the V gene TRBV29-1, with D possibly TRBD2 on 5 matching bases. Deletions cut 7 bases from V and 1 base from J, with 15 bases between. This CDR3 contains 14 residues. Per germline, CDR1 SQVTM and CDR2 ANQGSEA. The CDR3 sequence is CSEEVLGGTDTQYF. The CDR3 region has the DNA TGCAGCGAGGAGGTTCTGGGCGGCACAGATACGCAGTATTTT.

Ten or more counts support this clonotype. The J gene is TRBJ2-3, the V gene TRBV29-1; possibly TRBD1 for D (6 bases). The CDR3 covers 13 residues. In germline, CDR1 is SQVTM, CDR2 ANQGSEA. Trimming stripped 7 bases from V and 1 base from J, with 12 bases between. The CDR3 DNA reads TGCAGCGGATCGACAGGTCGCACAGATACGCAGTATTTT. Amino acids: CSGSTGRTDTQYF.

The chain has TRBV20-1 and TRBJ1-1; D uncertain. The V gene's germline CDR1 is DFQATT and CDR2 SNEGSKA (reference sequence). The V and J ends lost 0 bases and 1 base respectively, with 9 bases between them. CDR3 length: 14 residues. The CDR3 here is CSARDRSWNTEAFF. In nucleotides, the CDR3 is TGCAGTGCTAGAGATCGATCATGGAACACTGAAGCTTTCTTT.

Only a few counts were recorded for this clonotype. The CDR3 sequence: CASSPRDSEYEQFF. CDR3 coding DNA: TGTGCCAGCAGCCCCCGGGACAGTGAATATGAGCAGTTCTTC. The rearrangement joins TRBV5-4 to TRBJ2-1, with 7 bases lining up with TRBD1. The length of the CDR3 is 14 residues. Germline V gene data show CDR1 as SGHNT and CDR2 as YYREEE (reference sequence). With V trimmed by 4 bases and J by 8 bases, 9 bases remained unmatched. Full variable domain (missing parts from reference TRBV5-4 and TRBJ2-1): ETGVTQSPTHLIKTRGQQVTLRCSSQSGHNTVSWYQQALGQGPQFIFQYYREEENGRGNFPPRFSGLQFPNYSSELNVNALELDDSALYLCASSPRDSEYEQFFGPGTRLTVL.

This clonotype was recorded a few times. J is TRBJ1-1 and V is TRBV12-3 or TRBV12-4, with 10 bases lining up with TRBD1. CDR3 length: 14 residues. V shed 6 bases, J shed 7 bases, and the junction held 8 bases outside the gene matches. For the CDR3, the DNA is TGTGCCAGCAGCTTGACAGGGGGCCGGGTTGAAGCTTTCTTT. This encodes CASSLTGGRVEAFF.

This clonotype was picked up many times. This rearrangement joins TRBV20-1 to TRBJ1-4; D may be TRBD1 (5 bases). This CDR3 spans 15 amino acids. The germline CDR1 and CDR2 sequences are DFQATT and SNEGSKA (reference sequence). Deletions cut 0 bases from V and 6 bases from J, with 14 bases between. The CDR3 is CSARDGTDTHEKLFF. The DNA for the CDR3 is TGCAGTGCTAGAGACGGTACGGACACGCATGAAAAACTGTTTTTT.

This clonotype has ten or more counts. The rearrangement links TRBV7-2 to TRBJ2-1; tentative D call: TRBD2 (6 bases). This CDR3 spans 14 amino acids. CDR1 SGHTA and CDR2 FQGNSA come from the germline V gene. Trimming left V 6 bases short and J 9 bases short, with 18 bases between. The CDR3 DNA reads as TGTGCCAGCAGTTACCCGGGACTCCAAGGTGAGCAGTTCTTC. Translation gives CASSYPGLQGEQFF.

The V gene is TRBV2, the J gene TRBJ1-2; unclear D gene. V was cut by 7 bases and J by 0 bases, with 0 bases left in between. The CDR3 contains 10 residues. CDR1 SNHLY and CDR2 FYNNEI come from the germline V gene. The CDR3 region has the DNA TGTGCCAGCACTAACTATGGCTACACCTTC. It specifies CASTNYGYTF.

In its sample, this clonotype was seen a few times. This rearrangement joins TRBV7-9 to TRBJ1-1, with unresolved D. Trimming stripped 5 bases from V and 6 bases from J, with 10 bases between. CDR3 size: 12 residues. CDR1 is SEHNR and CDR2 is FQNEAQ in the germline V gene (reference sequence). The CDR3 is CASSGVAAEAFF. CDR3 DNA: TGTGCCAGCAGCGGGGTAGCCGCTGAAGCTTTCTTT.

This clonotype was seen ten or more times. The V call is TRBV7-9, the J call TRBJ1-3; 7 positions agree with TRBD1. This CDR3 region has 14 residues. Germline V gene sequence: CDR1 SEHNR, CDR2 FQNEAQ (reference sequence). With 6 bases clipped from V and 3 bases from J, the junction kept 5 bases outside the gene matches. The CDR3 DNA reads TGTGCCAGCAGGGAACAGGGGAATGGAAACACCATATATTTT. This codes for CASREQGNGNTIYF.

V is TRBV11-2 and J is TRBJ2-1; 7 bases are a match to TRBD2. Trimming removed 0 bases from V and 3 bases from J; junction bases left unmatched: 2. Germline V lookup: CDR1 SGHAT, CDR2 FQNNGV. The CDR3 has 15 amino acids. The CDR3 protein is CASSLDLADYNEQFF. The CDR3 DNA is TGTGCCAGCAGCTTAGATCTAGCGGACTACAATGAGCAGTTCTTC.

The sample holds many counts of this clonotype. The chain carries TRBV18 and TRBJ1-3; no clear D gene. V lost 2 bases to trimming and J lost 0 bases, with 11 bases between them. The CDR3 is made up of 16 amino acids. Germline values: CDR1 KGHSH, CDR2 LQKENI. DNA of the CDR3: TGTGCCAGCTCACCAAGTTCGCAGGACTCTGGAAACACCATATATTTT. Protein product: CASSPSSQDSGNTIYF.

This clonotype has ten or more counts. This rearrangement joins TRBV3-1 to TRBJ1-1; 9 bases are shared with TRBD1. The CDR3 length is 15 residues. The germline gives CDR1 LGHDT, CDR2 YNNKEL (reference sequence). V lost 6 bases and J lost 4; bases outside the gene matches: 9. The CDR3 sequence is CASRPGTGLGTEAFF. The CDR3 DNA follows: TGTGCCAGCAGGCCCGGGACAGGGTTGGGCACTGAAGCTTTCTTT.

This clonotype appeared many times. The chain combines TRBV27 with TRBJ2-7, with D perhaps assigned TRBD1 or TRBD2 (5 bases each). Germline loops: CDR1 MNHEY, CDR2 SMNVEV (reference sequence). V shed 10 bases and J shed 4 bases, with 17 bases lying between them. The CDR3 has 13 residues. CDR3 amino acids: CATARLGEYEQYF. The CDR3 nucleotides are TGTGCCACCGCCCGGCTGGGGGAGTACGAGCAGTACTTC.